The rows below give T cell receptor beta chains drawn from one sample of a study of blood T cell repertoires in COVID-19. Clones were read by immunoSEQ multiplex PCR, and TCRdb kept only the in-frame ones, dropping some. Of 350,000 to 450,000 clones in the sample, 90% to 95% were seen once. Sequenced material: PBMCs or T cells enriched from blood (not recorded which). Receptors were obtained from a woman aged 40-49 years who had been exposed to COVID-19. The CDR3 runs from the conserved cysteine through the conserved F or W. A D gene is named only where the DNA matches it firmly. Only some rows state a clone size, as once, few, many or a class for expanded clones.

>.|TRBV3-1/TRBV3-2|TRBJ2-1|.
TGTGCCAGCAGCCGCGTGAATGAGCAGTTCTTC
CASSRVNEQFF
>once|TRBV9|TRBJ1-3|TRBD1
TGTGCCAGCAGCACCCGGACAGGGCCTGGAAACACCATATATTTT
CASSTRTGPGNTIYF
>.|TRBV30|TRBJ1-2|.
TGTGCCTGGAGTGTAGGTCTTGCAGGGCAGGGTCTATACACCTTC
CAWSVGLAGQGLYTF
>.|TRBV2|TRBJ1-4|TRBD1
TGTGCCAGCACTACACAGGGGGCTCGGGCAAAACTGTTTTTT
CASTTQGARAKLFF
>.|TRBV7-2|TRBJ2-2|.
TGTGCCAGCAGCTCCCGGACTGATTTGAACACCGGGGAGCTGTTTTTT
CASSSRTDLNTGELFF
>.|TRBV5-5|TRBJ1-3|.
TGTGCCAGCAGCGCCGGGACATCCTTTGGAAACACCATATATTTT
CASSAGTSFGNTIYF
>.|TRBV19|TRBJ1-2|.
TGTGCCAGTAGTATAGAAATTAGAGAGAATATCTATGGCTACACCTTC
CASSIEIRENIYGYTF
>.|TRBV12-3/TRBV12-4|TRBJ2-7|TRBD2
TGTGCCAGCTCGATAGCGGGTCGGGAGCAGTACTTC
CASSIAGREQYF
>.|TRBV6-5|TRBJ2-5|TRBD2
TGTGCCAGCAGACTAGCGGGGGGCCCAGGGACCCAGTACTTC
CASRLAGGPGTQYF
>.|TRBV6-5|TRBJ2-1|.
TGTGCCAGCAGCCAGCGGGTGGGTGAGCAGTTCTTC
CASSQRVGEQFF
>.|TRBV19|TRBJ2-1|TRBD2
TGTGCCACCGCGCCACTAGCGGGAGGTGGCAATGAGCAGTTCTTC
CATAPLAGGGNEQFF
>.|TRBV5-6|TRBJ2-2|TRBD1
TGTGCCAGCAGCTTCCGGGACAGGGCCACCGGGGAGCTGTTTTTT
CASSFRDRATGELFF
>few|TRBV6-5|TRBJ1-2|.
TGTGCCAGCAGTTTGGCCGGCAAGGGGGGCTACACCTTC
CASSLAGKGGYTF
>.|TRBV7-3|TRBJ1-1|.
TGTGCCAGCAGCCCCGGACAGATGAACACTGAAGCTTTCTTT
CASSPGQMNTEAFF
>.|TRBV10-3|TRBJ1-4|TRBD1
TGTGCCATCCGCCAGGGGGATACTAATGAAAAACTGTTTTTT
CAIRQGDTNEKLFF
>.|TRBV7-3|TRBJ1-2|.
TGTGCCAGCAGCCCGGACAGCTACTATGGCTACACCTTC
CASSPDSYYGYTF
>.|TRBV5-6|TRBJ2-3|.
TGTGCCAGCAGCTTATCCTCGCAGTTCACAGATACGCAGTATTTT
CASSLSSQFTDTQYF
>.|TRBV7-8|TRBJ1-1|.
TGTGCCAGCAGCTTTACTACAACTCAGTTCGCTGAAGCTTTCTTT
CASSFTTTQFAEAFF
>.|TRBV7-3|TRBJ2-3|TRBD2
TGTGCCAGCAGCTTACTAGCGGGAGTTATAGATACGCAGTATTTT
CASSLLAGVIDTQYF
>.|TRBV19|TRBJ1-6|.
TGTGCCAGTAGTCCTTGGAGTAACTCACCCCTCCACTTT
CASSPWSNSPLHF
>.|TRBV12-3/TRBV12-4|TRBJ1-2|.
TGTGCCAGCAGGGAGGACGTTAACTATGGCTACACCTTC
CASREDVNYGYTF
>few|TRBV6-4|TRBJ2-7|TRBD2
TGTGCCAGCGGGGGAGGGCCCTACGAGCAGTACTTC
CASGGGPYEQYF
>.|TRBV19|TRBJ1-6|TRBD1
TGTGCCAGTACCCGGACAGGGGAGAATTCACCCCTCCACTTT
CASTRTGENSPLHF
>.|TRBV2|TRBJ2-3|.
TGTGCCAGCAGTGGACAGGCAGACACAGATACGCAGTATTTT
CASSGQADTDTQYF
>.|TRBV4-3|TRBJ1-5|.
TGCGCCAGCAGCCAAGATGTCCCCGTTATGGGGGGGAATCAGCCCCAGCATTTT
CASSQDVPVMGGNQPQHF
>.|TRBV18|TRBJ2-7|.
TGTGCCAGCTCACCAGCGGGACAGCAGCGGCAGTACTTC
CASSPAGQQRQYF
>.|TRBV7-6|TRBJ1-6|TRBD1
TGTGCCAGCAGCTTAGGGGCGACAGGGGGCAGCAATTCACCCCTCCACTTT
CASSLGATGGSNSPLHF
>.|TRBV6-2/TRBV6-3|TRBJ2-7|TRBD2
TGTGCCAGCAGTGGCAGCGGGAGGTCCTATTACGAGCAGTACTTC
CASSGSGRSYYEQYF
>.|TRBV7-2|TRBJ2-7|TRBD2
TGTGCCAGCAGCTTAACTGCGGGGGGTTCGACCTACGAGCAGTACTTC
CASSLTAGGSTYEQYF
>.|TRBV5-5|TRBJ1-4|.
TGTGCCAGCAGCTTCCAGACAGGACTTAATGAAAAACTGTTTTTT
CASSFQTGLNEKLFF
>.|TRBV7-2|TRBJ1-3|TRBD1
TGTGCCAGCAGCCCCACAGGGGGTGGAAACACCATATATTTT
CASSPTGGGNTIYF
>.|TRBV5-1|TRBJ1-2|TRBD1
TGCGCCAGCAGCTCGACAGGGGACCCTCGACATCAGGATGGCTACACCTTC
CASSSTGDPRHQDGYTF